This TCR beta chain emerged from a study of Tregs in tolerant kidney transplant recipients. Overall study findings and caveats: Few patients were studied, so findings need validation in larger groups. Expanding Tregs on activated donor B cells appeared to best identify donor-specific TCRbeta clones.

The method was immunoSEQ multiplex PCR; TCRdb's version includes in-frame clones alone and lacks a portion of them. The table lists over 60,000 clones, 98% of them singletons, with around 0.5% in the top ten. To note about this clone: Its antigen remains unknown.

Germline CDR1 SGHRS, CDR2 YFSETQ. Trimming removed 4 bases from V and 1 base from J, with 15 bases in between. This CDR3 region has 16 residues. This sequence originates from a human donor who received a combined kidney and bone marrow transplant. This sample comprised CD4+ T cells from blood, obtained before the transplant. The genes are TRBV5-1 and TRBJ1-3; D is unclear. CDR3 coding DNA: TGCGCCAGCAGCCTGGGAGGGCCCCCATCTGGAAACACCATATATTTT. It specifies CASSLGGPPSGNTIYF. The whole variable domain, filled in from reference TRBV5-1 and TRBJ1-3, reads KAGVTQTPRYLIKTRGQQVTLSCSPISGHRSVSWYQQTPGQGLQFLFEYFSETQRNKGNFPGRFSGRQFSNSRSEMNVSTLELGDSALYLCASSLGGPPSGNTIYFGEGSWLTVV.